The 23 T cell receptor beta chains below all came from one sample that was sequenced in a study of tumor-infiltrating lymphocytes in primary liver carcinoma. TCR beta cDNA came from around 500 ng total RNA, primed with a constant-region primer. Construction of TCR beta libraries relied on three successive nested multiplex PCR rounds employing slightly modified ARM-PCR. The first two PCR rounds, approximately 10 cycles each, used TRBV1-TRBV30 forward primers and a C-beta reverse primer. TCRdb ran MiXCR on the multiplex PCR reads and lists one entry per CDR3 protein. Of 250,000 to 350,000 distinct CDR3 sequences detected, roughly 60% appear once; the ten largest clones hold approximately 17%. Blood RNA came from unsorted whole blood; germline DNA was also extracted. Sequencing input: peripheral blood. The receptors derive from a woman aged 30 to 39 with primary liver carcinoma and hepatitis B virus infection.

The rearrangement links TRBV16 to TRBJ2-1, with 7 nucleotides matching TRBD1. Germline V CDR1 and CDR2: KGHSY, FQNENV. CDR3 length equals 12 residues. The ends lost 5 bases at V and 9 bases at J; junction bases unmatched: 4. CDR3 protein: CASSDRVTEQFF. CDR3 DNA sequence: TGTGCCAGCAGCGACAGGGTAACTGAGCAGTTCTTC.

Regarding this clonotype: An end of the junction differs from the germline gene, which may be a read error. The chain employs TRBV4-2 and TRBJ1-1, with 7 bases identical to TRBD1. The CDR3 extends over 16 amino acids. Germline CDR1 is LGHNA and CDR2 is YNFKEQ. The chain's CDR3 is CASSLSRQGGFLEVFF. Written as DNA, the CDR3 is TGTGCCAGCAGCCTCTCTAGACAGGGAGGCTTTCTGGAAGTTTTCTTT.

The CDR3 nucleotides read TGCAGCGCAGGGGGGGGCCCAGACCGTCCCCAGCATTTT. It encodes CSAGGGPDRPQHF. The rearrangement uses TRBV29-1 and TRBJ1-5; the match to TRBD1 covers 7 bases. Looked up from germline, CDR1 is SQVTM and CDR2 is ANQGSEA. J gave up 10 bases and V 7 bases, and 13 bases lay outside the gene matches. The CDR3 is made up of 13 amino acids.

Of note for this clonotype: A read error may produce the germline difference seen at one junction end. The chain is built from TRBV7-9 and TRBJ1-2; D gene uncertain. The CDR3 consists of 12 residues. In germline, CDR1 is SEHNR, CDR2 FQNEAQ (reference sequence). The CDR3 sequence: CVSPDSGYGYTF. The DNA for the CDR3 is TGTGTCAGCCCCGACTCAGGCTATGGTTACACCTTC.

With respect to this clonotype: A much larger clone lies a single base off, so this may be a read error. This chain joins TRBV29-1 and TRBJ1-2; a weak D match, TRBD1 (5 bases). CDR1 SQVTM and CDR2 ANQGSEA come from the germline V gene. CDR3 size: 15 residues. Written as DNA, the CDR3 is TGCATCGTTCTCCAGTTGGGGGAAGGAAACTATGGCTACACCTTC. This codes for CIVLQLGEGNYGYTF.

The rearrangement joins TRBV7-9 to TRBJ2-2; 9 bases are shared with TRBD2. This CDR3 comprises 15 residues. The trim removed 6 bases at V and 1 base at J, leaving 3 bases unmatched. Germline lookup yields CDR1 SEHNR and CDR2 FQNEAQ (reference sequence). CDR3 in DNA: TGTGCCAGCAGAAGTAGCGGGAGGAACACCGGGGAGCTGTTTTTT. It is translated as CASRSSGRNTGELFF.

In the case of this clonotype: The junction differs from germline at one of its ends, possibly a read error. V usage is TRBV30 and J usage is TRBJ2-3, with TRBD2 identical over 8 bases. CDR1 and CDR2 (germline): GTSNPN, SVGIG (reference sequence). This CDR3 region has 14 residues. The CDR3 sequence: CAWTRHGGADMQYF. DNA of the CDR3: TGTGCCTGGACCCGGCACGGGGGGGCAGATATGCAGTATTTT.

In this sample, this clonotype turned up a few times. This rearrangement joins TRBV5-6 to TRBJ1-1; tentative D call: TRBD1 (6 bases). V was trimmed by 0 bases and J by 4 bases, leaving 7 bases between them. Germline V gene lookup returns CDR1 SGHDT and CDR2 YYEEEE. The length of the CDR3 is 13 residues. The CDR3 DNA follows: TGTGCCAGCAGCTTGGGGACAGCCACTGAAGCTTTCTTT. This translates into CASSLGTATEAFF.

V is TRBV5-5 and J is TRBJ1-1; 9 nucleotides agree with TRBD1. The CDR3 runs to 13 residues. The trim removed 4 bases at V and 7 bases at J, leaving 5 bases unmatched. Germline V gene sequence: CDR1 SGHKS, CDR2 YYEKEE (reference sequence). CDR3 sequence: CASSTRDRVEAFF. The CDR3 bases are TGTGCCAGCAGCACCCGGGACAGGGTTGAAGCTTTCTTT. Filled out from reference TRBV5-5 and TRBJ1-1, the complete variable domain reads DAGVTQSPTHLIKTRGQQVTLRCSPISGHKSVSWYQQVLGQGPQFIFQYYEKEERGRGNFPDRFSARQFPNYSSELNVNALLLGDSALYLCASSTRDRVEAFFGQGTRLTVV.

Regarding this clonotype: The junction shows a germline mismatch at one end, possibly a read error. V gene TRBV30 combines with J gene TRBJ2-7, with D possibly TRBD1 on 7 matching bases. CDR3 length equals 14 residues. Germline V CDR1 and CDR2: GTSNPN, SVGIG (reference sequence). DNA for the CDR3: TGTACCTGGAATGGGGGGACAGTAAACTACGAGCAGTACTTC. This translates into CTWNGGTVNYEQYF.

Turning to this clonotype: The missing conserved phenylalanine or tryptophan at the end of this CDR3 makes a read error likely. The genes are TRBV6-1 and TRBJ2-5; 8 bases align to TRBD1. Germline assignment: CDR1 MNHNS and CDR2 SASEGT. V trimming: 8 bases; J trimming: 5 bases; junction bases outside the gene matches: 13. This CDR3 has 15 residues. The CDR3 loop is CASRTPGQGRETQYL. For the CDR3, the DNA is TGTGCCAGCCGTACGCCTGGACAGGGCCGTGAGACCCAGTACCTC.

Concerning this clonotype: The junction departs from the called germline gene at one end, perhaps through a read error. In DNA, the CDR3 is TGTGCCGGCAGCCATAGAGGACCCGAGAGCTCCTATAATTCACCCCTCCACTTT. Translating gives CAGSHRGPESSYNSPLHF. This chain links TRBV11-2 with TRBJ1-6, with D unresolved. Germline CDR1 reads SGHAT; CDR2 reads FQNNGV. The CDR3 runs to 18 residues.

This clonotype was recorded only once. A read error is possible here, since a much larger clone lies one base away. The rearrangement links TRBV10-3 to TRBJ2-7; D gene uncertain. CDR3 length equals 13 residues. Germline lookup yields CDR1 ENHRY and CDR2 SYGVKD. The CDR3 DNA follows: TGTGCCACCTCGGCTGACCGCACCTACGAGCAGCACTTC. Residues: CATSADRTYEQHF.

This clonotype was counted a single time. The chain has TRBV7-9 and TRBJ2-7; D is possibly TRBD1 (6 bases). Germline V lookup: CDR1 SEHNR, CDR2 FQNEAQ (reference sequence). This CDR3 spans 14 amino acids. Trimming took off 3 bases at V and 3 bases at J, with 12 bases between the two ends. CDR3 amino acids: CASSFMTGGYEQYF. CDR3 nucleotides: TGTGCCAGCAGCTTTATGACAGGCGGCTACGAGCAGTACTTC.

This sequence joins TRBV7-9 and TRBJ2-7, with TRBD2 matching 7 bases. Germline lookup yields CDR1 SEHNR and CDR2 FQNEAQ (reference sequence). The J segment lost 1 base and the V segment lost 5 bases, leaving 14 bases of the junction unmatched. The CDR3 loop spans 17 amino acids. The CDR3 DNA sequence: TGTGCCAGCAGCCACCAAGGGTTTGGGGGGGTATCCTACGAGCAGTACTTC. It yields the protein CASSHQGFGGVSYEQYF.

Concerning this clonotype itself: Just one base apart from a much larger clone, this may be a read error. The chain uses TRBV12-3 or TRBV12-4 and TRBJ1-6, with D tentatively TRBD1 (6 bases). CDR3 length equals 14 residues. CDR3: CASTLDRINSLLHF. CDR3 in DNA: TGTGCCAGCACCCTTGACAGGATCAATTCACTCCTCCACTTT.

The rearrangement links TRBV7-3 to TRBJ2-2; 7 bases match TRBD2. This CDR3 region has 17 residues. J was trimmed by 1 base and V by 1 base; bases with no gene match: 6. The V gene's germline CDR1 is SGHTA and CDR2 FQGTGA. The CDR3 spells CASSLSFERENTGELFF. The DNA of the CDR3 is TGTGCCAGCAGCTTAAGTTTCGAGCGGGAGAACACCGGGGAGCTGTTTTTT. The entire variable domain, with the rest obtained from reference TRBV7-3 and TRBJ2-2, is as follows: GAGVSQTPSNKVTEKGKYVELRCDPISGHTALYWYRQSLGQGPEFLIYFQGTGAADDSGLPNDRFFAVRPEGSVSTLKIQRTERGDSAVYLCASSLSFERENTGELFFGEGSRLTVL.

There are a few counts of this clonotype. The CDR3 DNA reads TGTGCCAGCAGTCTACAGGGACGGGCTAATGAAAAACTGTTTTTT. This translates into CASSLQGRANEKLFF. The V and J genes are TRBV12-3 or TRBV12-4 and TRBJ1-4, with D perhaps matching TRBD1 (6 bases). This CDR3 has 15 residues. V gave up 5 bases and J gave up 3 bases, with 13 bases separating them.

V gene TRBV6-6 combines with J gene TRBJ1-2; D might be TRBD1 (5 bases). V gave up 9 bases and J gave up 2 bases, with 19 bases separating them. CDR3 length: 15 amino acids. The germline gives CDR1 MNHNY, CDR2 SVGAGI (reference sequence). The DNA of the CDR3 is TGTGCCAGAAGTAAGGACATGGGAGCGAACTATGGCTACACCTTC. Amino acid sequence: CARSKDMGANYGYTF.

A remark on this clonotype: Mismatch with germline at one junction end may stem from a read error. The CDR3 region is CASSRNRGQETQHF. The CDR3 DNA follows: TGTGCCAGCAGTCGCAACAGGGGGCAAGAGACCCAACACTTC. The chain is built from TRBV14 and TRBJ2-5, with TRBD1 matching 9 bases. The length of the CDR3 is 14 residues. Germline CDR1 reads SGHDN; CDR2 reads FVKESK.

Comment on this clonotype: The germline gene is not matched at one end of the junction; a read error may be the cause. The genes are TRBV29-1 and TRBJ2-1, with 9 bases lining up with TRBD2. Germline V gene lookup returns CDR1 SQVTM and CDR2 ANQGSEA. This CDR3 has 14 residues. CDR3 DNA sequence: TGCAGCATTGAAGGTAGCGGGAGTGTTGGTGAGCAGTTCTTC. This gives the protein CSIEGSGSVGEQFF.

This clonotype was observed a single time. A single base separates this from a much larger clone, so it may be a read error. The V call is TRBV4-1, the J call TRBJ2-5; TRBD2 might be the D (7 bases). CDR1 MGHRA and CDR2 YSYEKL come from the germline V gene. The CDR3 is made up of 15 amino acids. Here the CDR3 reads CASSPTSGGRETQNF. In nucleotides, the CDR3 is TGCGCCAGCAGTCCTACCTCGGGGGGCCGAGAGACCCAGAACTTC.

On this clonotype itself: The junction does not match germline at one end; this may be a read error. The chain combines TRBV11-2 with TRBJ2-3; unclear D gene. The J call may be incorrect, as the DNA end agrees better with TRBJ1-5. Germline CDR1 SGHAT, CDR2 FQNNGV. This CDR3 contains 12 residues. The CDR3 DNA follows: TGTGCCAGAAGCTTCTATACAGATACGCAGCATTTT. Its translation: CARSFYTDTQHF.